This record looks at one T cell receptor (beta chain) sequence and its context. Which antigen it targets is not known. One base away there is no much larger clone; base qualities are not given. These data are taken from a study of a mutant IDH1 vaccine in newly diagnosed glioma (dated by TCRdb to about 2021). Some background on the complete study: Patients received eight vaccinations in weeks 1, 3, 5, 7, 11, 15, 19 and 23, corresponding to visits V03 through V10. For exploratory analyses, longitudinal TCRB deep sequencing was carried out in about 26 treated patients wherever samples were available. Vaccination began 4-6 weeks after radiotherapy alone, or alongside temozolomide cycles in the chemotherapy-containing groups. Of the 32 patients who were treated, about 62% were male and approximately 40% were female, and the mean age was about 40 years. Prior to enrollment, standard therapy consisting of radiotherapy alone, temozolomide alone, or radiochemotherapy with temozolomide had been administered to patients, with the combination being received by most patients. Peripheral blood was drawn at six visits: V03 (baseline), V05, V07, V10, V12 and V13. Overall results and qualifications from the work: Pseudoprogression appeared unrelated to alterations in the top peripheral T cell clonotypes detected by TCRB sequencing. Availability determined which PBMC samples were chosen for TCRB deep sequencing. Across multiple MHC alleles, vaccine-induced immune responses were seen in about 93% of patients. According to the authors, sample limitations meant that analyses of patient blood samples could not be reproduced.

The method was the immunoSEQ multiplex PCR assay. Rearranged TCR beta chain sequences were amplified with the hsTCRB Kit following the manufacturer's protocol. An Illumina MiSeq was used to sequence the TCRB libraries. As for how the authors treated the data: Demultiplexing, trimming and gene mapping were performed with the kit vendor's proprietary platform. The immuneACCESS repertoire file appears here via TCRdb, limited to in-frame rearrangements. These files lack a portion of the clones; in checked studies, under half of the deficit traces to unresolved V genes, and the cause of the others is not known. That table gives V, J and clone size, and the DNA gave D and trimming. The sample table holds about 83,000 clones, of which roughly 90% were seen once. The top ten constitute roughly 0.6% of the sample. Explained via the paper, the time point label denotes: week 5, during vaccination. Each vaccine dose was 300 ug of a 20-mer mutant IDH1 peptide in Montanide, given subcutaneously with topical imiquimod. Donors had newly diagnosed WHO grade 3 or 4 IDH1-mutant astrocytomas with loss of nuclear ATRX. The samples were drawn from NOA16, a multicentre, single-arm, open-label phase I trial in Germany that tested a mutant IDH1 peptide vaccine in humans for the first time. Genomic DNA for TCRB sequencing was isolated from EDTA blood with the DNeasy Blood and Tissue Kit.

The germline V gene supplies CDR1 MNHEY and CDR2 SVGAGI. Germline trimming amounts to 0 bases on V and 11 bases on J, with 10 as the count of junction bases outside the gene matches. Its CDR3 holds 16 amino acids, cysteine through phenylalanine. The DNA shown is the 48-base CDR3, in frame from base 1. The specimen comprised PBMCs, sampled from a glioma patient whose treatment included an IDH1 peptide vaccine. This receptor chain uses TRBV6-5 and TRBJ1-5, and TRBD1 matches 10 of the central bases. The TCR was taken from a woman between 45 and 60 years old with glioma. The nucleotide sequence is TGTGCCAGCAGTTACTCCCAGACAGGGGGCCGCTTGGCCCAGCATTTT. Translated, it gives CASSYSQTGGRLAQHF.